This T cell receptor (beta chain) was obtained from a study of CD8+ T cells in alopecia areata (dated by TCRdb to 2016 to 2019). About the full investigation: The treated patients, all with moderate-to-severe alopecia areata, were enrolled in an open-label pilot trial of oral tofacitinib given at 5 to 10 mg twice daily. Tofacitinib was given for 6 to 18 months, followed by 6 months of follow-up off drug to assess delayed response and recurrence. The study used high-throughput TCRbeta sequencing to examine T cell clonal expansion in alopecia areata, in both the C3H/HeJ mouse model and human patients. In humans, TCRbeta sequencing was performed on scalp tissue and on sorted CD4+ and CD8+ peripheral blood T cells from healthy controls and from patients with patchy or totalis/universalis alopecia areata. Biopsies were taken from tofacitinib-treated patients at baseline and again at 4 and 24 weeks into treatment, and several of those patients also had a later scalp biopsy. Clonality in the scalp was compared among normal scalp (n=4), patchy alopecia areata scalp (n=8), and alopecia totalis/universalis scalp (n=8). RNA was extracted with the PAXgene miRNA kit for fixed scalp, the miRNeasy kit for PBMCs, and the RNeasy kit for mouse skin. TCRbeta CDR3 regions were amplified by immunoSEQ multiplex PCR with 35 Vbeta forward and 13 Jbeta reverse primers.

Libraries came from the immunoSEQ multiplex PCR assay. To provide template for TCR sequencing, every sample had RNA extracted and reverse transcribed into cDNA. First-strand cDNA was synthesized with SuperScript III using a 2:1 mix of oligo-dT and random hexamers. A synthetic immune receptor repertoire was used to assess amplification bias, and residual bias was removed computationally. On the authors' methods: Raw reads were preprocessed to remove errors, and CDR3 was defined by IMGT conventions from the conserved cysteine to phenylalanine. Clonality was computed by normalizing Shannon entropy by log2 of the number of productive unique TCRs and subtracting the result from 1. Whether scalp clones were CD4 or CD8 was inferred by matching scalp TCRbeta sequences against CD4 and CD8 repertoires sorted from blood. TCRdb carries this immuneACCESS record with in-frame sequences only. Its versions omit some clonotypes, under half of them owing to an unresolved V gene in the studies checked, with the rest unexplained. From that table come the V and J calls and clone size; the DNA was used to work out D and trimming. The sample contains roughly 150,000 clones, over 70% of them found a single time. The top ten clonotypes cover about 15% of the sample.

General study outcomes and caveats: Resident alphabeta T cells in normal human skin are also sequenced, complicating scalp TCR repertoire analysis, unlike mouse skin dominated by gammadelta T cells. Compared with normal scalp, lesional scalp, particularly in alopecia totalis/universalis, had higher clonality and more expanded CD8+ clones, which suggests antigenic drive. TCR sequences shared between patients were less clear than in mice, possibly partly because of HLA diversity in the patient population.

Taken with the paper, the label for time point translates to: baseline before oral tofacitinib. Lesional scalp punch biopsies and peripheral blood were obtained from alopecia areata patients. PBMCs were separated by density centrifugation and stained for CD3, CD4 and CD8, after which CD4+ and CD8+ T cells were sorted on a FACSAria. Regarding this clone: Its target antigen remains unknown. Nothing much larger sits one base from this clone, and base qualities are not available.

The sample consisted of CD8+ T cells sorted from blood, taken at week 0. The clonotype originates from a human donor with alopecia areata.

The CDR3 corresponds to CASSSATGYYGYTF. In nucleotide form, the sequence is TGTGCCAGCAGTTCCGCGACAGGCTACTATGGCTACACCTTC. The sequence links TRBV27 to TRBJ1-2; a tentative D call is TRBD1 (6 bases match). The CDR3 holds 14 amino acids from the cysteine to the phenylalanine. The retained sequence is limited to the CDR3, 42 bases, with the frame set at the first base. CDR1 and CDR2 were assigned from the germline V gene (reference sequence) as MNHEY and SMNVEV. V is pared back by 4 bases and J by 3 bases, with 12 bases lying between the germline termini.